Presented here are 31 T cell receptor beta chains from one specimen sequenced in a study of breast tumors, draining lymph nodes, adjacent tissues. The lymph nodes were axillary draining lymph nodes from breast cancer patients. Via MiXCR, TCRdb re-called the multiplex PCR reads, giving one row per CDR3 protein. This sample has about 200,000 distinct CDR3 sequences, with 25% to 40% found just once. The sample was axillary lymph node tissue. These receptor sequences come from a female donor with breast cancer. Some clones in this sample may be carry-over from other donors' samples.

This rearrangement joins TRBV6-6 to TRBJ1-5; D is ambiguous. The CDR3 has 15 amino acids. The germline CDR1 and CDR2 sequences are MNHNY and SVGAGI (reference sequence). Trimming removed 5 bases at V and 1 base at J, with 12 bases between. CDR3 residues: CASSPRTESNQPQHF. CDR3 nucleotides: TGTGCCAGCAGTCCTAGGACGGAGAGCAATCAGCCCCAGCATTTT.

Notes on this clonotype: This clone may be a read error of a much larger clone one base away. The CDR3 sequence: CASSPGRLAGGEPQYF. The CDR3 DNA is TGTGCCAGCAGCCCAGGGCGGCTAGCGGGAGGAGAGCCCCAGTACTTC. The chain recombines TRBV14 with TRBJ2-5; TRBD2 aligns across 11 bases. Germline assignment: CDR1 SGHDN and CDR2 FVKESK. The CDR3 is 16 amino acids.

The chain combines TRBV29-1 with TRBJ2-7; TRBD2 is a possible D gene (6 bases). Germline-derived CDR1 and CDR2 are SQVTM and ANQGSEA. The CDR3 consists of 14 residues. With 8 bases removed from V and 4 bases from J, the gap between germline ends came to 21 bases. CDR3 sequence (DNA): TGCAGCTTGGGAAATAGACTAGATTTATACGAGCAGTACTTC. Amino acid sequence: CSLGNRLDLYEQYF.

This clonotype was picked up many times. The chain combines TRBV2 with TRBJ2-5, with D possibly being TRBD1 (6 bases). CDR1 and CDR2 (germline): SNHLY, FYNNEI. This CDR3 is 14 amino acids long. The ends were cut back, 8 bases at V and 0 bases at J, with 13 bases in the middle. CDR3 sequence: CASFAGTNQETQYF. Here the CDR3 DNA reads TGTGCCAGCTTCGCCGGGACAAACCAAGAGACCCAGTACTTC.

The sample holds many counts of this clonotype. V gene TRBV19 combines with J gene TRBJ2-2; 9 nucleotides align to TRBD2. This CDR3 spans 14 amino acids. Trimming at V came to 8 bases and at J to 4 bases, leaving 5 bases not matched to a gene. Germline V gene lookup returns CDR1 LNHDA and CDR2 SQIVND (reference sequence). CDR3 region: CASQREVTTGELFF. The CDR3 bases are TGTGCCAGTCAGCGGGAGGTGACCACCGGGGAGCTGTTTTTT.

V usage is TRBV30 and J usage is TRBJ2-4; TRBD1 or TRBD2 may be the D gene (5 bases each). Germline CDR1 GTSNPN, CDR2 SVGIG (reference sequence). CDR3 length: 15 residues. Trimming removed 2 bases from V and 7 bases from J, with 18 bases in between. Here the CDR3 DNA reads TGTGCCTGGAGTCTCACCGGGACGGTAAATAACATTCAGTACTTC. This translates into CAWSLTGTVNNIQYF.

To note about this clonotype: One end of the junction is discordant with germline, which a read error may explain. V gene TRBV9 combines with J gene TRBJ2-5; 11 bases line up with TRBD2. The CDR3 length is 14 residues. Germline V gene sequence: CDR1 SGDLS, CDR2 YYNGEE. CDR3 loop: CASSGLLAGETQSF. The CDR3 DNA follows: TGTGCCAGCAGCGGATTACTAGCGGGGGAAACCCAGTCCTTC.

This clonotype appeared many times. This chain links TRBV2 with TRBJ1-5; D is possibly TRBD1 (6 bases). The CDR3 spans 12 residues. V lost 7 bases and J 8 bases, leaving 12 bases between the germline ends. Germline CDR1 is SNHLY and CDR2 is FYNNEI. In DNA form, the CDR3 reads TGTGCCAGCACGGGGGGCGAGAAGCCCCAGCATTTT. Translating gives CASTGGEKPQHF.

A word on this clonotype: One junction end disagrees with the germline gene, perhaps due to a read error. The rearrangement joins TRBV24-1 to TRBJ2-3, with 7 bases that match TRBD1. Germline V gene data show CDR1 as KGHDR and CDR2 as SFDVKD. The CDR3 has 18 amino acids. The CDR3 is CATSDTPLGTDSIDTQYF. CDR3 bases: TGTGCCACCAGTGATACCCCCTTAGGGACAGATAGCATAGATACGCAGTATTTT.

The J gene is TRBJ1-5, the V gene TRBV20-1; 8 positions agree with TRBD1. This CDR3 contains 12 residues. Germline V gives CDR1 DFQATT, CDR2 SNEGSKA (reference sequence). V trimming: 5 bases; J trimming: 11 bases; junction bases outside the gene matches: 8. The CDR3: CSAGDRHVAQHF. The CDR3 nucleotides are TGCAGTGCTGGGGACAGGCACGTTGCCCAGCATTTT.

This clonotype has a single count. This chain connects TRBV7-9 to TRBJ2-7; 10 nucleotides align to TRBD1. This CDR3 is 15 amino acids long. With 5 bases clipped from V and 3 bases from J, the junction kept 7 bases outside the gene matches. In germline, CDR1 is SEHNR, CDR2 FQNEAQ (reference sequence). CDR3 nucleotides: TGTGCCAGCAGCCCGGGAGGACAGGGGGTCTACGAGCAGTACTTC. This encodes CASSPGGQGVYEQYF.

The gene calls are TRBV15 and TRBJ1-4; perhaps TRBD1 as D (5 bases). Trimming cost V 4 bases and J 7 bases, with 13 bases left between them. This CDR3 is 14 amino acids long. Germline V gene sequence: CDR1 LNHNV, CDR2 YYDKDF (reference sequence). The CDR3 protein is CATSNKGVGEKLFF. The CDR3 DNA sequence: TGTGCCACCAGCAATAAAGGGGTTGGTGAAAAACTGTTTTTT. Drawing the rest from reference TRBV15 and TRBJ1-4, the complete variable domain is DAMVIQNPRYQVTQFGKPVTLSCSQTLNHNVMYWYQQKSSQAPKLLFHYYDKDFNNEADTPDNFQSRRPNTSFCFLDIRSPGLGDTAMYLCATSNKGVGEKLFFGSGTQLSVL.

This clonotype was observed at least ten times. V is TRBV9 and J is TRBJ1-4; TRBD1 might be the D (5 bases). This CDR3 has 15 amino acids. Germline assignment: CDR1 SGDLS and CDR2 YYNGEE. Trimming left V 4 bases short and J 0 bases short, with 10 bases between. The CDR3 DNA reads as TGTGCCAGCAGCCCTGGGGGGGCAACTAATGAAAAACTGTTTTTT. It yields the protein CASSPGGATNEKLFF.

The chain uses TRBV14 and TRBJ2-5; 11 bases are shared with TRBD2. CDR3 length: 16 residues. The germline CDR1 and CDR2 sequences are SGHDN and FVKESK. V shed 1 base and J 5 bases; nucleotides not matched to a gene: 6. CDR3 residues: CASSQGSGRAGETQYF. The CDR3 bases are TGTGCCAGCAGCCAAGGTAGCGGGAGGGCAGGGGAGACCCAGTACTTC.

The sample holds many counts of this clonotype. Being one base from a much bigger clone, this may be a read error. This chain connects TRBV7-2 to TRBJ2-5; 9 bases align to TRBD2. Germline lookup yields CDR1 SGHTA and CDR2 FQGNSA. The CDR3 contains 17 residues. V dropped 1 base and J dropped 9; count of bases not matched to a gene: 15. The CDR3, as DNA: TGTGCCAGCAGCTTAGGACGAGTGCGGGGGGGCACGGAGCCCCAGTACTTC. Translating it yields CASSLGRVRGGTEPQYF.

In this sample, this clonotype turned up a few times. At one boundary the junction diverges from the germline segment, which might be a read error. In DNA, the CDR3 is TGCAGTGCTAGAAAGTCAGACATTCAGTCCTTC. Translated: CSARKSDIQSF. The chain has TRBV20-1 and TRBJ2-4; D unclear. Germline V lookup: CDR1 DFQATT, CDR2 SNEGSKA (reference sequence). The CDR3 covers 11 residues.

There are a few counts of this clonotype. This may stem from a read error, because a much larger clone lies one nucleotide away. This CDR3 reads CASSRAGITYNEQLF. The CDR3 DNA is TGTGCCAGCAGCAGGGCAGGGATCACCTACAATGAGCAGCTCTTC. The genes are TRBV7-2 and TRBJ2-1; tentative D call: TRBD1 (5 bases). The CDR3 spans 15 residues. Per the germline V gene, CDR1 is SGHTA and CDR2 is FQGNSA.

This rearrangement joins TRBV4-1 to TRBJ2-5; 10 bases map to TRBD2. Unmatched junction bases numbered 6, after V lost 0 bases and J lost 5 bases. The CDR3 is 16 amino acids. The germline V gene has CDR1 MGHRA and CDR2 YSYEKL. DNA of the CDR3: TGCGCCAGCAGCCAAGATCCTAGCGGGAGTAGGGAGACCCAGTACTTC. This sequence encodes CASSQDPSGSRETQYF.

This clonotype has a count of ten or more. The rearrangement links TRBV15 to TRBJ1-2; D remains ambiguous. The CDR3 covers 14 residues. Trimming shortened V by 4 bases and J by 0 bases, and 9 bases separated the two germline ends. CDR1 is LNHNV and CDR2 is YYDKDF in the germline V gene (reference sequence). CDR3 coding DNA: TGTGCCACCAGCAAGGGTTTTCCTAACTATGGCTACACCTTC. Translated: CATSKGFPNYGYTF.

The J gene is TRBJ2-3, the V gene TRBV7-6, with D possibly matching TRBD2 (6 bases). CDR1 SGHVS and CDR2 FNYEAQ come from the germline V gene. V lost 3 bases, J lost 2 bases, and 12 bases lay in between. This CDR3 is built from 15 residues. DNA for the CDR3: TGTGCCAGCAGCTTGGCGGGGAAACTCACAGATACGCAGTATTTT. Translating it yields CASSLAGKLTDTQYF.

CDR3 region: CASSLPGTVGATNEKLFF. CDR3 coding DNA: TGTGCCAGCAGTTTACCCGGGACAGTTGGGGCAACTAATGAAAAACTGTTTTTT. J is TRBJ1-4 and V is TRBV28; 7 bases match TRBD1. Unmatched junction bases numbered 9, after V lost 2 bases and J lost 0 bases. The CDR3 is 18 residues long. Germline-derived CDR1 and CDR2 are MDHEN and SYDVKM.

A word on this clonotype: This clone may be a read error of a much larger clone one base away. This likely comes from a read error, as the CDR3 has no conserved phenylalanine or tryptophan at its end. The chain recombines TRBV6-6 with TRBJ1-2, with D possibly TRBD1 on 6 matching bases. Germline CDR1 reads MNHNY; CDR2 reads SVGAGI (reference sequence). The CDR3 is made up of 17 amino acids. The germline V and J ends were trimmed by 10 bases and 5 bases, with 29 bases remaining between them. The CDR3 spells CAIKPLSKGGLGYGYTL. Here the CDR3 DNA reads TGTGCCATCAAACCCCTGAGTAAGGGGGGGCTTGGGTATGGCTACACCCTC.

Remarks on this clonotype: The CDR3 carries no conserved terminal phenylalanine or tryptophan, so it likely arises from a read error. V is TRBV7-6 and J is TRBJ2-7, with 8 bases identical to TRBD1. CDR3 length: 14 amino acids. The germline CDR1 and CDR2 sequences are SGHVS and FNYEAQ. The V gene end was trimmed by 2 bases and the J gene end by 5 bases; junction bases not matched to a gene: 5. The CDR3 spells CASSLSGGRDEQYH. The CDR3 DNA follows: TGTGCCAGCAGCTTATCAGGGGGCAGGGACGAGCAGTACCAC.

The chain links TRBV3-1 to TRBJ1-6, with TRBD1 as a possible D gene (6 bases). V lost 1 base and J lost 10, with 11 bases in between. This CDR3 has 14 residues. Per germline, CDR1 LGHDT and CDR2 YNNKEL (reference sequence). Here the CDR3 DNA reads TGTGCCAGCAGCCAAGTAACAGGGTGGTCACCCCTCCACTTT. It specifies CASSQVTGWSPLHF.

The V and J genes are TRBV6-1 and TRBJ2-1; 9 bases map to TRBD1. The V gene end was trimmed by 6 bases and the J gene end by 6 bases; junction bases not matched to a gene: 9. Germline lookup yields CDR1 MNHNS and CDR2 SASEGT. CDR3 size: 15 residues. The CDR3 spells CASRGPGTGPNEQFF. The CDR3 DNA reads TGTGCCAGCAGGGGACCCGGGACAGGGCCCAATGAGCAGTTCTTC.

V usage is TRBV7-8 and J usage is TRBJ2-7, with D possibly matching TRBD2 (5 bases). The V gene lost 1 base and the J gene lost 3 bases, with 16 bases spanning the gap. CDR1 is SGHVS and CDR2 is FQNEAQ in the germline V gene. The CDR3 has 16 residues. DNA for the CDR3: TGTGCCAGCAGCTTAGAGAGTGGCAGCGGTCTCTACGAGCAGTACTTC. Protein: CASSLESGSGLYEQYF.

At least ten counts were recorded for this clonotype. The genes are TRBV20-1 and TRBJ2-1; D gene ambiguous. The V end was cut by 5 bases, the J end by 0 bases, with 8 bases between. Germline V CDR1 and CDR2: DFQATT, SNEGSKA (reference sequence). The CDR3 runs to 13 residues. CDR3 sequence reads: CSASLSSYNEQFF. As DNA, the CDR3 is TGCAGTGCTTCCCTGAGCTCCTACAATGAGCAGTTCTTC.

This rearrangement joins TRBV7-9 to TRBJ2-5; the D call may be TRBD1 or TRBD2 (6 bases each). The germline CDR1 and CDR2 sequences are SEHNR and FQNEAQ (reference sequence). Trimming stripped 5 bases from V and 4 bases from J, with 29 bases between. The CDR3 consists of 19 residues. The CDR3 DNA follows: TGTGCCAGCAGCCTTTACACAGGGACCGGGGAGGAGGGTAGAGAGACCCAGTACTTC. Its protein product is CASSLYTGTGEEGRETQYF.

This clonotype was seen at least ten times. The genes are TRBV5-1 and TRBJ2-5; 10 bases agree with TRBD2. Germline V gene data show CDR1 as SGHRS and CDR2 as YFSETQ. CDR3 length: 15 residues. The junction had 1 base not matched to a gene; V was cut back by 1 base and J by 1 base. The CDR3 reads CASSLSGGAQETQYF. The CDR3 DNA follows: TGCGCCAGCAGCTTGAGCGGGGGGGCCCAAGAGACCCAGTACTTC. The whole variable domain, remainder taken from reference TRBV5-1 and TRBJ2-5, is KAGVTQTPRYLIKTRGQQVTLSCSPISGHRSVSWYQQTPGQGLQFLFEYFSETQRNKGNFPGRFSGRQFSNSRSEMNVSTLELGDSALYLCASSLSGGAQETQYFGPGTRLLVL.

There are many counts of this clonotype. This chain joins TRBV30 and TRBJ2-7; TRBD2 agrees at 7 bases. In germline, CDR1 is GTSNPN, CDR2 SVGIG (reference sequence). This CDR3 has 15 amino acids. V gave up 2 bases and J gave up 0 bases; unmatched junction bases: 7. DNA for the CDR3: TGTGCCTGGAGTTATATGCGGGAGACCTCCTACGAGCAGTACTTC. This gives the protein CAWSYMRETSYEQYF.

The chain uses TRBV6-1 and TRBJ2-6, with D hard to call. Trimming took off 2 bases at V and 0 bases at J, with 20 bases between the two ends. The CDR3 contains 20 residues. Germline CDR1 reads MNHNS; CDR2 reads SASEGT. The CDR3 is CASSENGYWRPSSGANVLTF. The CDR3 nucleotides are TGTGCCAGCAGTGAAAACGGTTATTGGCGACCCAGCTCTGGGGCCAACGTCCTGACTTTC.